This T cell receptor (beta chain) was recorded in a study of blood T cells in healthy people across ages. Whole-study findings and limits: Reliance upon unsorted PBMCs precluded definitive naive versus antigen-experienced comparison. Older individuals had lower TCR beta diversity per million T cells (the decline was roughly linear).

On this clonotype itself: As yet, its antigen is unknown.

V lost 10 bases and J 11 bases, leaving 24 bases between the germline ends. The length of the CDR3 is 14 residues. Per the germline V gene, CDR1 is MDHEN and CDR2 is SYDVKM. Through a sample-barcoded 5' primer and a J-beta primer mix, a second PCR was run for roughly 6 to 12 cycles. TCRdb redid the calling of the 5' RACE reads with MiXCR, one entry per CDR3 protein. The data hold roughly 1,500,000 distinct CDR3 sequences, with around 39% observed a single time. Each donor gave around 9.3 milliliters of peripheral blood. PBMCs numbering at least 7 million were isolated per sample. The chain employs TRBV28 and TRBJ1-5, with D possibly TRBD1 on 5 matching bases. The sequencing input was blood. This receptor was obtained from a woman in her late teens or twenties in good health. The CDR3 here is CATRMGGTTGAQHF. The CDR3, as DNA: TGTGCCACCAGGATGGGGGGAACCACGGGAGCCCAGCATTTT.